A single sample gave rise to the 19 T cell receptor beta chains below, sequenced in a study of blood T cell repertoires in COVID-19. Sequencing was performed with immunoSEQ multiplex PCR; in TCRdb, only in-frame clones are kept and a portion is missing. The repertoire holds over 350,000 clones, with roughly nine tenths as singletons. The sample taken for sequencing was PBMCs or T cells enriched from blood (not recorded which). These receptors were collected from a woman aged 40 to 50 who had been exposed to COVID-19.

The rearrangement links TRBV18 to TRBJ2-7; TRBD1 matches 8 bases. V dropped 4 bases and J dropped 6; count of bases not matched to a gene: 8. The CDR3 length is 14 residues. Germline assignment: CDR1 KGHSH and CDR2 LQKENI. The CDR3 coding sequence is TGTGCCAGCTCACGAGGACAGGGAGATAGCGAGCAGTACTTC. Amino acids: CASSRGQGDSEQYF.

This chain's CDR3 is CASSQVNSYGYTF. Here the CDR3 DNA reads TGCGCCAGCAGCCAAGTGAACAGCTATGGCTACACCTTC. The V gene is TRBV4-3, the J gene TRBJ1-2; D unclear. Germline CDR1 and CDR2: LGHNA and YSLEER. The V and J ends lost 1 base and 4 bases respectively, with 7 bases between them. The CDR3 is 13 amino acids.

This rearrangement joins TRBV11-3 to TRBJ1-4; 8 bases line up with TRBD1. Trimming took 5 bases from V and 10 from J; bases not matched to a gene: 6. Germline CDR1 reads SGHNT; CDR2 reads YENEEA. This CDR3 contains 13 residues. The CDR3 DNA follows: TGTGCCAGCAGCCACAGGGGGTCGGGAAAACTGTTTTTT. Protein sequence: CASSHRGSGKLFF.

The V call is TRBV15, the J call TRBJ1-2; 7 nucleotides line up with TRBD1. CDR3 size: 13 residues. Trimming cost V 0 bases and J 6 bases; bases outside gene matches: 1. Germline V CDR1 and CDR2: LNHNV, YYDKDF (reference sequence). CDR3 nucleotide sequence: TGTGCCACCAGCAGAGACAGGGGGGATGGCTACACCTTC. It is translated as CATSRDRGDGYTF.

The genes are TRBV13 and TRBJ2-7, with D maybe TRBD1 (5 bases). This CDR3 is 13 amino acids long. Germline CDR1 reads PRHDT; CDR2 reads FYEKMQ (reference sequence). Trimming shortened V by 5 bases and J by 5 bases, and 13 bases separated the two germline ends. CDR3 DNA sequence: TGTGCCAGCAGCGGACAAGTAGGGGACGAGCAGTACTTC. The encoded protein is CASSGQVGDEQYF.

The rearrangement links TRBV5-4 to TRBJ1-2; weak D call: TRBD1 (6 bases). The V gene lost 2 bases and the J gene lost 6 bases, with 11 bases spanning the gap. Germline V CDR1 and CDR2: SGHNT, YYREEE (reference sequence). The length of the CDR3 is 13 residues. CDR3 region: CASSLAGVDGYTF. In DNA, the CDR3 is TGTGCCAGCAGCTTAGCAGGGGTTGATGGCTACACCTTC.

V is TRBV7-2 and J is TRBJ2-3; D gene ambiguous. The CDR3 has 14 amino acids. Germline loops: CDR1 SGHTA, CDR2 FQGNSA. V was trimmed by 0 bases and J by 4 bases, leaving 8 bases between them. CDR3 region: CASSLARHSDTQYF. The CDR3 DNA sequence: TGTGCCAGCAGCTTAGCGCGTCATTCAGATACGCAGTATTTT.

The chain joins TRBV14 to TRBJ2-7; TRBD1 agrees at 8 bases. The CDR3 has 13 amino acids. The trim removed 4 bases at V and 6 bases at J, leaving 5 bases unmatched. Germline V gives CDR1 SGHDN, CDR2 FVKESK. CDR3 amino acids: CASSPNRGAEQYF. CDR3 sequence (DNA): TGTGCCAGCAGCCCCAACAGGGGGGCCGAGCAGTACTTC.

This clone was seen only once. V and J are TRBV6-5 and TRBJ1-5; D is ambiguous. Germline loops: CDR1 MNHEY, CDR2 SVGAGI. The CDR3 totals 13 residues. Trimming cost V 6 bases and J 3 bases, with 9 bases left between them. The CDR3 spells CASSWANNQPQHF. The CDR3 DNA reads as TGTGCCAGCAGCTGGGCTAACAATCAGCCCCAGCATTTT.

The genes are TRBV9 and TRBJ2-7; TRBD2 matches 8 bases. The germline gives CDR1 SGDLS, CDR2 YYNGEE. CDR3 length: 14 amino acids. J lost 4 bases, V lost 2 bases, and 5 bases had no gene match. The CDR3 DNA follows: TGTGCCAGCAGCGTTGGTACTAGCGGATACGAGCAGTACTTC. Its protein is CASSVGTSGYEQYF.

The CDR3 spells CASSPLTGGYTF. CDR3 DNA sequence: TGTGCCAGCAGTCCATTAACGGGGGGCTACACCTTC. The chain combines TRBV7-9 with TRBJ1-2, with D unclear. CDR3 length equals 12 residues. V shed 6 bases and J shed 8 bases, with 13 bases lying between them. Germline V CDR1 and CDR2: SEHNR, FQNEAQ (reference sequence).

The V gene is TRBV19, the J gene TRBJ1-1; 7 nucleotides align to TRBD1. CDR3 length equals 14 residues. CDR1 and CDR2 from the germline V gene are LNHDA and SQIVND (reference sequence). V gave up 5 bases and J gave up 6 bases; unmatched junction bases: 9. CDR3 DNA: TGTGCCAGTAGTTCCGACAGGGTTGGCGCTGAAGCTTTCTTT. Residues: CASSSDRVGAEAFF.

V and J are TRBV18 and TRBJ2-1; D call uncertain. CDR3 length: 13 residues. From germline, CDR1 is KGHSH and CDR2 LQKENI. V was cut by 2 bases and J by 10 bases, with 12 bases left in between. The CDR3 loop reads CASSPGPFGEQFF. Written as DNA, the CDR3 is TGTGCCAGCTCACCAGGCCCCTTCGGGGAGCAGTTCTTC.

The rearrangement uses TRBV2 and TRBJ2-6; no clear D gene. V was pared by 2 bases and J by 0 bases, with 14 bases between. The CDR3 covers 18 residues. Germline V gene sequence: CDR1 SNHLY, CDR2 FYNNEI. CDR3 nucleotides: TGTGCCAGCAGTGAATCGGTCAGGATCAGCTCTGGGGCCAACGTCCTGACTTTC. Translating gives CASSESVRISSGANVLTF. The full variable domain, its missing parts supplied by reference TRBV2 and TRBJ2-6, is EPEVTQTPSHQVTQMGQEVILRCVPISNHLYFYWYRQILGQKVEFLVSFYNNEISEKSEIFDDQFSVERPDGSNFTLKIRSTKLEDSAMYFCASSESVRISSGANVLTFGAGSRLTVL.

The chain joins TRBV6-6 to TRBJ2-2; 7 bases align to TRBD1. V was clipped by 6 bases and J by 2 bases; unmatched bases: 3. The CDR3 loop spans 14 amino acids. Germline-derived CDR1 and CDR2 are MNHNY and SVGAGI (reference sequence). Here the CDR3 DNA reads TGTGCCAGCAGCCAGGGGGTAAACACCGGGGAGCTGTTTTTT. Its protein is CASSQGVNTGELFF.

V and J are TRBV30 and TRBJ1-1; no clear D. Germline assignment: CDR1 GTSNPN and CDR2 SVGIG (reference sequence). The CDR3 consists of 11 residues. Trimming removed 3 bases from V and 6 bases from J, with 8 bases in between. DNA for the CDR3: TGTGCCTGGAGAGCTTTCTCTGAAGCTTTCTTT. The encoded protein is CAWRAFSEAFF.

CDR3 sequence (DNA): TGTGCCACCAGTGATTCCAGGACAGGGAGCGGCAATCAGCCCCAGCATTTT. Its translation is CATSDSRTGSGNQPQHF. The rearrangement links TRBV24-1 to TRBJ1-5, with TRBD1 matching over 8 bases. The CDR3 has 17 amino acids. CDR1 KGHDR and CDR2 SFDVKD come from the germline V gene. Trimming removed 2 bases from V and 2 bases from J; junction bases left unmatched: 7.

The chain couples TRBV3-1 (or the pseudogene TRBV3-2) to TRBJ1-1; D not resolved. This CDR3 is built from 13 residues. The V end was cut by 4 bases, the J end by 5 bases, with 11 bases between. Germline V lookup: CDR1 LGHDT, CDR2 YNNKEL (reference sequence). The CDR3 sequence is CASSREGVTEAFF. The CDR3 DNA is TGTGCCAGCAGCCGTGAGGGAGTGACTGAAGCTTTCTTT.

The chain carries TRBV7-6 and TRBJ1-1; D might be TRBD1 (5 bases). CDR3 length: 15 residues. Germline loops: CDR1 SGHVS, CDR2 FNYEAQ. Trimming cost V 1 base and J 1 base, with 10 bases left between them. The DNA for the CDR3 is TGTGCCAGCAGCTTAGTTATACAGGAGAACACTGAAGCTTTCTTT. Residues: CASSLVIQENTEAFF.